Included here is one T cell receptor beta chain sequence, with context. Its antigen remains unidentified. The CDR3 consists of 12 residues. From germline, CDR1 is SGHNT and CDR2 YYREEE (reference sequence). Trimming shortened V by 0 bases and J by 6 bases, and 5 bases separated the two germline ends. These data belong to a study of cytomegalovirus exposure and HLA in healthy donors. Study results and limitations: Several V segments, TRBV6-2 and TRBV6-3 among them, could not be told apart and were dropped. As was reported, the HLA-A and HLA-B alleles of most subjects were accurately predicted from TCR beta sequences.

Among the donors, all were healthy bone marrow donors. In the PCR, 60 Vbeta and 13 Jbeta primers were used. TCRdb's table, derived via immunoSEQ multiplex PCR, lists solely in-frame clones and lacks some. The sample yields more than 60,000 clones, 80% seen once. The sample was PBMCs. The TCR originated in a woman aged 25 to 39 in good health and CMV-seronegative. The J gene is TRBJ2-3, the V gene TRBV5-4; no reliable D call. The CDR3 nucleotides read TGTGCCAGCAGCTTGGTCAGGGATACGCAGTATTTT. The encoded protein is CASSLVRDTQYF.